A selection of T cell receptor beta chains follows, all from one sample in a study of T cell changes during pregnancy in multiple sclerosis. Data came from immunoSEQ multiplex PCR; TCRdb stores just in-frame clones and leaves some out. Here the sample spans 43,000 or so clones, almost 95% being singletons. The sample was peripheral blood, taken in the third trimester of pregnancy. Receptors originate from a female donor with multiple sclerosis, enrolled in a pregnancy study. The CDR3 runs from the conserved cysteine through the conserved F or W.

j_call v_call cdr3_aa
TRBJ2-3 TRBV6-5 CASSYSGDSTDTQYF
TRBJ1-2 TRBV5-4 CASSPPGRDYGYTF
TRBJ1-2 TRBV7-3 CASRLGPGVFGYTF
TRBJ2-1 TRBV27 CASSLLNPSLSLTGPNEQFF
TRBJ2-5 TRBV2 CASSGTITGSETQYF
TRBJ1-2 TRBV28 CASRSKLYGYTF
TRBJ1-1 TRBV28 CASRKQGGNTEAFF
TRBJ1-1 TRBV13 CASSPRGSRNTEAFF
TRBJ2-7 TRBV7-3 CASSLTSGISYEQYF
TRBJ2-2 TRBV7-9 CASSLGQGAATGELFF
TRBJ2-1 TRBV7-2 CASSGSVRPGNEQFF
TRBJ1-2 TRBV7-9 CASTLLVGSNYGYTF
TRBJ1-5 TRBV15 CATSRVTGEKPQHF
TRBJ1-2 TRBV28 CASSPPRPRGYTF
TRBJ2-2 TRBV2 CASSIRLAADQTAGELFF
TRBJ2-1 TRBV4-3 CASSRGGNEQFF
TRBJ2-7 TRBV28 CASSRVQGIYEQYF